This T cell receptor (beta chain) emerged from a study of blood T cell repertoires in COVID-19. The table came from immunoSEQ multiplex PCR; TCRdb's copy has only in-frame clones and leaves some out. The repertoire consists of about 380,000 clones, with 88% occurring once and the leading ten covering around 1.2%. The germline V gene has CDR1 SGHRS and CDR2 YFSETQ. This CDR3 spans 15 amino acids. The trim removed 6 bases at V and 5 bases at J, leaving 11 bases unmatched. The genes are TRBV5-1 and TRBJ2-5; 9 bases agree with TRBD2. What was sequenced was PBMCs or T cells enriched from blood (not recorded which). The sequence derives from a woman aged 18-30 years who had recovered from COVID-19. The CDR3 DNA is TGCGCCAGCAATTCCGGGACTAGCTTAGAGGAGACCCAGTACTTC. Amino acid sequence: CASNSGTSLEETQYF. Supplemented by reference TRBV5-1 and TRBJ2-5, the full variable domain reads KAGVTQTPRYLIKTRGQQVTLSCSPISGHRSVSWYQQTPGQGLQFLFEYFSETQRNKGNFPGRFSGRQFSNSRSEMNVSTLELGDSALYLCASNSGTSLEETQYFGPGTRLLVL.